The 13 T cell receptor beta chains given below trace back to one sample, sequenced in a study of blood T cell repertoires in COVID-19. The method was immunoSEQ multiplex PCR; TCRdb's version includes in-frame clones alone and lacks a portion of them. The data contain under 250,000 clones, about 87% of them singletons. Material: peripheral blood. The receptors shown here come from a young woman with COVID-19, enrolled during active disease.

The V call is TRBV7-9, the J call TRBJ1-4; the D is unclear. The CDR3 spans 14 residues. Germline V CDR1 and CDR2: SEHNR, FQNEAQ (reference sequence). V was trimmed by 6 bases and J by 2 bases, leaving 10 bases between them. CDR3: CASRGGSTNEKLFF. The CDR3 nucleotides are TGTGCCAGCAGGGGAGGGTCTACTAATGAAAAACTGTTTTTT.

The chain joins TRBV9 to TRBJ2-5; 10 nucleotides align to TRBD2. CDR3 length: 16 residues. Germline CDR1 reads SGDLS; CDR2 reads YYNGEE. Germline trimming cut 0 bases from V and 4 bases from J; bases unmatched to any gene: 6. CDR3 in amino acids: CASSVEAGGPGETQYF. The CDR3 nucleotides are TGTGCCAGCAGCGTAGAAGCGGGAGGGCCCGGAGAGACCCAGTACTTC. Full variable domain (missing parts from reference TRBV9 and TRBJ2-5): DSGVTQTPKHLITATGQRVTLRCSPRSGDLSVYWYQQSLDQGLQFLIQYYNGEERAKGNILERFSAQQFPDLHSELNLSSLELGDSALYFCASSVEAGGPGETQYFGPGTRLLVL.

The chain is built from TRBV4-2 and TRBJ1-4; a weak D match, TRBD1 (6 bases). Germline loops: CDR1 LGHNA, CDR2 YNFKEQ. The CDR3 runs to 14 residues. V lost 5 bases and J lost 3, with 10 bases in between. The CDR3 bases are TGTGCCAGCAGCAGGGGGTACCCTAATGAAAAACTGTTTTTT. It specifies CASSRGYPNEKLFF.

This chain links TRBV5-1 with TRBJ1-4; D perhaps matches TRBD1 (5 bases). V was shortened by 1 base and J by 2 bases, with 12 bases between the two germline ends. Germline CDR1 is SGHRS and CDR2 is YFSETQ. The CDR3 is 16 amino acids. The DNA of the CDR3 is TGCGCCAGCAGCTTGTCCGGGGGGACGACTAATGAAAAACTGTTTTTT. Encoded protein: CASSLSGGTTNEKLFF.

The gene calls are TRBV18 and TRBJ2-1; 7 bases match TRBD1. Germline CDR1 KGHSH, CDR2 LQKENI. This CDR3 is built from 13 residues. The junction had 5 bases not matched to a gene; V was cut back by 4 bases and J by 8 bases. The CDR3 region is CASSHDRVHEQFF. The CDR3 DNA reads TGTGCCAGCTCACACGACAGGGTCCATGAGCAGTTCTTC.

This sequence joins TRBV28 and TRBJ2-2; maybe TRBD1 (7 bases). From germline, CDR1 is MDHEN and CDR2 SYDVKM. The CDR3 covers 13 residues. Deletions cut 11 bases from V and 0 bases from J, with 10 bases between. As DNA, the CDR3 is TGTGCCGCGGGACAGTCGAACACCGGGGAGCTGTTTTTT. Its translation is CAAGQSNTGELFF.

Here the CDR3 DNA reads TGTGCCAGCAGCTTACCGGGGGGTGAGGGTTCACCCCTCCACTTT. Translation: CASSLPGGEGSPLHF. This chain uses TRBV7-2 with TRBJ1-6; D possibly corresponds to TRBD1 (5 bases). The germline CDR1 and CDR2 sequences are SGHTA and FQGNSA. The CDR3 length is 15 residues. Trimming took off 2 bases at V and 9 bases at J, with 14 bases between the two ends.

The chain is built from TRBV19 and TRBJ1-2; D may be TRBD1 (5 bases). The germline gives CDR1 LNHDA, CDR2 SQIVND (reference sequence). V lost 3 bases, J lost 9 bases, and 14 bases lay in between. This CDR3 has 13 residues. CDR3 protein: CASSISDTRSYTF. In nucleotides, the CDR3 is TGTGCCAGTAGTATTTCGGACACTCGGAGCTACACCTTC. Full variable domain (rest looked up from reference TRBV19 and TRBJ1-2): DGGITQSPKYLFRKEGQNVTLSCEQNLNHDAMYWYRQDPGQGLRLIYYSQIVNDFQKGDIAEGYSVSREKKESFPLTVTSAQKNPTAFYLCASSISDTRSYTFGSGTRLTVV.

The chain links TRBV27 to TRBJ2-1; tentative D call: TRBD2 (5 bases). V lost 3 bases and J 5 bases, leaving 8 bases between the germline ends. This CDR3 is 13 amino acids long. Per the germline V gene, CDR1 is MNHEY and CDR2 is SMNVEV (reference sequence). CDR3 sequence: CASSFSGNNEQFF. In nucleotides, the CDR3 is TGTGCCAGCAGTTTTTCGGGAAACAATGAGCAGTTCTTC.

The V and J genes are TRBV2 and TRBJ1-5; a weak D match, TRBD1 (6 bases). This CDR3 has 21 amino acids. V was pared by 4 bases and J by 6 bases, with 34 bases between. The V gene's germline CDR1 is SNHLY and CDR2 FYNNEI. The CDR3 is CASSAPYLTTQGRLSSQPQHF. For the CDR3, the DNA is TGTGCCAGCAGTGCTCCTTATCTTACCACACAGGGTAGGCTATCGTCTCAGCCCCAGCATTTT.

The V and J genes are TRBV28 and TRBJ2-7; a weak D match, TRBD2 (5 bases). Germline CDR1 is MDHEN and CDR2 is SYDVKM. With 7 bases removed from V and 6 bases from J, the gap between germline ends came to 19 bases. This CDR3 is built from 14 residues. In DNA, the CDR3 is TGTGCCAGCACCGGGAAGACCGGGGTGCGCGAGCAGTACTTC. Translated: CASTGKTGVREQYF. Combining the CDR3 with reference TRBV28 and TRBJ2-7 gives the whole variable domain DVKVTQSSRYLVKRTGEKVFLECVQDMDHENMFWYRQDPGLGLRLIYFSYDVKMKEKGDIPEGYSVSREKKERFSLILESASTNQTSMYLCASTGKTGVREQYFGPGTRLTVT.

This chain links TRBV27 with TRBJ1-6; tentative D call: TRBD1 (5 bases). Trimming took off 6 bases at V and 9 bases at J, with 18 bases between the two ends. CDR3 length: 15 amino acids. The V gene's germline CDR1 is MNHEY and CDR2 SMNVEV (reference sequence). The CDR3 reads CASSLSGVGGSPLHF. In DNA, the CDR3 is TGTGCCAGCAGCCTCTCGGGGGTTGGCGGTTCACCCCTCCACTTT.

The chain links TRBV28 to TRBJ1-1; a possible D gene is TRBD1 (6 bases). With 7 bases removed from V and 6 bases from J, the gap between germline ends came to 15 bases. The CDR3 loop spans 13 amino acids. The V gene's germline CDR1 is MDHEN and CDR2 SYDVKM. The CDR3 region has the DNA TGTGCCAGCATTTCAGGGGTAGACGCTGAAGCTTTCTTT. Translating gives CASISGVDAEAFF.